This TCR beta chain was sequenced in a study of regulatory T cells in long-lasting Graves disease. About the research overall: Newly diagnosed Graves' patients had taken antithyroid drugs under 3 months.

The CDR3 runs 14 residues. Germline loops: CDR1 ENHRY, CDR2 SYGVKD. J gave up 8 bases and V 5 bases, and 6 bases lay outside the gene matches. Arm-PCR with iRepertoire HTBI primers amplified the CDR3 regions for these TCR beta libraries. MiXCR, run by TCRdb on the multiplex PCR reads, gives a single entry per CDR3 protein. Counted here are about 420,000 distinct CDR3 sequences, 15% to 20% occurring once; the ten biggest clones make up about a quarter. Broader study findings: TCR diversity in persistent Graves' patients was below that of newly diagnosed ones.

Time point in this sample: newly diagnosed GD, antithyroid drugs for less than 3 months. Following extraction of RNA from PBMCs, that RNA was used to make the TCR library. This clonotype was recorded many times. Antigen specificity is unknown. This sample was also put to use in a study of T cells in Graves' hyperthyroidism and ophthalmopathy. That paper adds: When the TCR CDR3 underwent first-round RT-PCR, the HTBI primer set was used. Most thyroid clonotypes expanded above 0.001 appeared in blood too.

The TCR comes from a woman aged 18-29 years with Graves disease. The genes are TRBV10-3 and TRBJ1-6, with 7 bases identical to TRBD1. The material was peripheral blood mononuclear cells (PBMCs), obtained at new diagnosis, from a patient treated with antithyroid drugs. The CDR3 loop reads CAISLGQPDSPLHF. The CDR3, as DNA: TGTGCCATCAGTTTGGGACAGCCAGATTCACCCCTCCACTTT.